This paragraph reports one TCR beta chain. As yet, its antigen is unknown. Sampled while nominally healthy, donors likely had unrecorded immune exposures. PCR used 60 Vbeta primers and 13 Jbeta primers. Repertoires were generated with immunoSEQ multiplex PCR, while TCRdb's copy carries only in-frame clones and drops some. This table holds under 90,000 clones, about three quarters found once. The data were obtained in a study of cytomegalovirus exposure and HLA in healthy donors. Study-level points and caveats: Many donors carried some public TCRs, although rarity characterized most TCR sequences.

The CDR3 runs to 14 residues. V lost 3 bases to trimming and J lost 5 bases; unmatched junction nucleotides: 5. CDR1 and CDR2 from the germline V gene are SGHNT and YYREEE (reference sequence). The sample comprised PBMCs. V gene TRBV5-4 combines with J gene TRBJ1-1; 9 nucleotides match TRBD1. The TCR comes from a middle-aged man in good health and CMV-seropositive. The chain's CDR3 is CASSWGQGATEAFF. CDR3 DNA: TGTGCCAGCAGCTGGGGACAGGGAGCTACTGAAGCTTTCTTT. Variable domain in full (rest from reference TRBV5-4 and TRBJ1-1): ETGVTQSPTHLIKTRGQQVTLRCSSQSGHNTVSWYQQALGQGPQFIFQYYREEENGRGNFPPRFSGLQFPNYSSELNVNALELDDSALYLCASSWGQGATEAFFGQGTRLTVV.